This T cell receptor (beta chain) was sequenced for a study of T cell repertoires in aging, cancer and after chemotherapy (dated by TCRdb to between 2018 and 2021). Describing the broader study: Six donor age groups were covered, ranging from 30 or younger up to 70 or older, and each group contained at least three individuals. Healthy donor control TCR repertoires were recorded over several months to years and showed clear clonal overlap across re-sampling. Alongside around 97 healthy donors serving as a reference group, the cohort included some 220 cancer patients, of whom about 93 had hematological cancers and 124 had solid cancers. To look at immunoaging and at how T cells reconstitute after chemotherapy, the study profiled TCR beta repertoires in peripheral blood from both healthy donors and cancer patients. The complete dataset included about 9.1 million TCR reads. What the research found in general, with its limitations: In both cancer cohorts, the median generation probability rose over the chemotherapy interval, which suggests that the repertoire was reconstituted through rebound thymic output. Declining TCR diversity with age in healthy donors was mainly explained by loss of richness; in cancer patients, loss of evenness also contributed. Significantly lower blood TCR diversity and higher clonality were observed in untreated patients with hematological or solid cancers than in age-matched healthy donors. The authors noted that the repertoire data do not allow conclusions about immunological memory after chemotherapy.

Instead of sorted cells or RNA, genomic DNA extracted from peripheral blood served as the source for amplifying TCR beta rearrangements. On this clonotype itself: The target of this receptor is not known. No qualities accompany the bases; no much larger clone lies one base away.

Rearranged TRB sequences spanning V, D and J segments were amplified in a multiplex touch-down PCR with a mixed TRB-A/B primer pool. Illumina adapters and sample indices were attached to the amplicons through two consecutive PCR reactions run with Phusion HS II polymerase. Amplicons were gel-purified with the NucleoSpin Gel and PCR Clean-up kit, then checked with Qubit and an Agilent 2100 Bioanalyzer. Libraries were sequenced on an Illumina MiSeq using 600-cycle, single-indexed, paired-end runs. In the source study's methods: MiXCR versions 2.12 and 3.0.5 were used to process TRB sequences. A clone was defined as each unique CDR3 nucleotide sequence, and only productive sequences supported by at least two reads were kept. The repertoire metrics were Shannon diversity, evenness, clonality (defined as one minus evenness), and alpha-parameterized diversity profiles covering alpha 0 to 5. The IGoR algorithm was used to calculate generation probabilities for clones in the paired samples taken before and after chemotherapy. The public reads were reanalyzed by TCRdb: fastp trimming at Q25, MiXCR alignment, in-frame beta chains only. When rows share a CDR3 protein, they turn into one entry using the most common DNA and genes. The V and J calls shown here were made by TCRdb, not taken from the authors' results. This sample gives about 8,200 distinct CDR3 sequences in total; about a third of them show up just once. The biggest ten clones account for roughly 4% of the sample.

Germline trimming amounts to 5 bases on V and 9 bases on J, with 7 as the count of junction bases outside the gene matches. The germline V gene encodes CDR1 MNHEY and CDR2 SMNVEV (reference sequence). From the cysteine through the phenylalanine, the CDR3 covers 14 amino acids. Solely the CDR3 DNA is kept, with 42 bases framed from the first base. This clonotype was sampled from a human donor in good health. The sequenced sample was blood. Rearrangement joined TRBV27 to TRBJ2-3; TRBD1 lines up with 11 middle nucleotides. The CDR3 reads CASSPGTGGVTQYF. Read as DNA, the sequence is TGTGCCAGCAGTCCCGGGACAGGGGGGGTCACGCAGTATTTT.